The 23 T cell receptor beta chains reported below all come from one sample, sequenced in a study of graft-versus-host responses after intestinal transplantation. TCRdb's copy holds only in-frame clones and misses some; the assay was immunoSEQ multiplex PCR. Of fewer than 130,000 clones in the sample, around 93% were seen once. No cognate antigen is known for these TCRs. The sample was unstimulated CD8+ T cells sorted from spleen or lymph node cells, taken before intestinal transplant. Receptors originate from a human donor who received an intestinal transplant.

The rearrangement links TRBV2 to TRBJ2-1, with 11 bases lining up with TRBD2. The CDR3 sequence is 15 residues long. The J segment lost 7 bases and the V segment lost 6 bases, leaving 8 bases of the junction unmatched. The germline V gene has CDR1 SNHLY and CDR2 FYNNEI. CDR3 amino acids: CASRRTSGSGNEQFF. The CDR3 DNA reads TGTGCCAGCAGAAGAACTAGCGGGAGCGGAAATGAGCAGTTCTTC.

The V gene is TRBV6-1, the J gene TRBJ2-7; tentatively, D is TRBD2 (6 bases). The CDR3 loop spans 18 amino acids. The germline CDR1 and CDR2 sequences are MNHNS and SASEGT. V was cut by 3 bases and J by 4 bases, with 25 bases left in between. In DNA, the CDR3 is TGTGCCAGCAGTGAGACTAAGGGTTGGGGGGAAAGGGTTTACGAGCAGTACTTC. This encodes CASSETKGWGERVYEQYF.

V usage is TRBV30 and J usage is TRBJ2-7; either TRBD1 or TRBD2 may supply D (7 bases each). Germline V lookup: CDR1 GTSNPN, CDR2 SVGIG (reference sequence). The CDR3 has 11 amino acids. The V end lost 3 bases, the J end lost 6 bases, and 9 bases lay between the germline ends. CDR3 coding DNA: TGTGCCTGGAGCAGGGGGGGCGAGCAGTACTTC. Translation: CAWSRGGEQYF.

V and J are TRBV7-6 and TRBJ2-1; D remains ambiguous. Trimming shortened V by 2 bases and J by 6 bases, and 2 bases separated the two germline ends. CDR1 is SGHVS and CDR2 is FNYEAQ in the germline V gene. The CDR3 has 11 residues. CDR3 residues: CASSLTNEQFF. CDR3 nucleotides: TGTGCCAGCAGCTTAACCAATGAGCAGTTCTTC. Variable domain in full (rest from reference TRBV7-6 and TRBJ2-1): GAGVSQSPRYKVTKRGQDVALRCDPISGHVSLYWYRQALGQGPEFLTYFNYEAQQDKSGLPNDRFSAERPEGSISTLTIQRTEQRDSAMYRCASSLTNEQFFGPGTRLTVL.

The rearrangement joins TRBV4-1 to TRBJ2-5; TRBD1 is a possible D gene (5 bases). Germline V gives CDR1 MGHRA, CDR2 YSYEKL. Trimming stripped 1 base from V and 5 bases from J, with 11 bases between. The CDR3 extends over 14 amino acids. The CDR3 protein is CASSQGQIGETQYF. In nucleotides, the CDR3 is TGCGCCAGCAGCCAAGGACAGATAGGGGAGACCCAGTACTTC.

The chain recombines TRBV7-9 with TRBJ2-5; D remains unclear. The CDR3 runs 14 residues. Germline loops: CDR1 SEHNR, CDR2 FQNEAQ (reference sequence). Trimming took 3 bases from V and 5 from J, leaving 13 bases between them. The CDR3 DNA sequence: TGTGCCAGCAGCTTTATACAGCGAGCGGAGACCCAGTACTTC. Its protein is CASSFIQRAETQYF.

This rearrangement joins TRBV5-1 to TRBJ2-7; D might be TRBD2 (6 bases). V was trimmed by 0 bases and J by 0 bases, leaving 13 bases between them. CDR1 is SGHRS and CDR2 is YFSETQ in the germline V gene. The length of the CDR3 is 16 residues. The CDR3, as DNA: TGCGCCAGCAGCTTGGCCTTGGGGGGTCCCTCCTACGAGCAGTACTTC. Protein: CASSLALGGPSYEQYF.

The rearrangement joins TRBV13 to TRBJ2-1; 9 bases agree with TRBD2. The CDR3 is 15 residues long. Germline V gives CDR1 PRHDT, CDR2 FYEKMQ (reference sequence). Trimming cost V 3 bases and J 10 bases; bases outside gene matches: 10. The CDR3 DNA reads as TGTGCCAGCAGCTTTCTGGCGGGAGGGCCTCAAGAGCAGTTCTTC. Amino acids: CASSFLAGGPQEQFF.

CDR3 nucleotides: TGTGCCAGCAGCCCTCCCGTTTTGTCCATCGAGCAGTACTTC. Translating gives CASSPPVLSIEQYF. This rearrangement joins TRBV7-2 to TRBJ2-7; D gene ambiguous. The CDR3 length is 14 residues. Germline CDR1 is SGHTA and CDR2 is FQGNSA. V was cut by 5 bases and J by 6 bases, with 17 bases left in between.

V and J are TRBV29-1 and TRBJ2-2; the D is unclear. CDR3 length: 12 residues. V lost 7 bases and J 3 bases, leaving 9 bases between the germline ends. CDR1 and CDR2 from the germline V gene are SQVTM and ANQGSEA. For the CDR3, the DNA is TGCAGCGCCCATGTCCACACCGGGGAGCTGTTTTTT. Its protein product is CSAHVHTGELFF.

The chain has TRBV4-1 and TRBJ2-2, with 11 bases matching TRBD2. This CDR3 contains 15 residues. Germline V gives CDR1 MGHRA, CDR2 YSYEKL. The trim removed 4 bases at V and 5 bases at J, leaving 3 bases unmatched. CDR3 residues: CASSPLAGGTGELFF. CDR3 in DNA: TGCGCCAGCAGCCCGTTAGCGGGGGGGACCGGGGAGCTGTTTTTT.

V usage is TRBV19 and J usage is TRBJ2-5; D could derive from TRBD1 or TRBD2 (6 bases each). CDR1 LNHDA and CDR2 SQIVND come from the germline V gene (reference sequence). The V and J ends lost 7 bases and 6 bases respectively, with 15 bases between them. The CDR3 runs 13 residues. The CDR3 coding sequence is TGTGCCAGTAACGGGGGCGGGCGGCAGACCCAGTACTTC. Encoded protein: CASNGGGRQTQYF.

J is TRBJ1-1 and V is TRBV6-6, with D unresolved. In germline, CDR1 is MNHNY, CDR2 SVGAGI (reference sequence). CDR3 length: 14 residues. V was cut by 0 bases and J by 5 bases, with 10 bases left in between. The CDR3 nucleotides are TGTGCCAGCAGTTACTCCTCCGGGCCAACTGAAGCTTTCTTT. Translated: CASSYSSGPTEAFF.

J is TRBJ2-1 and V is TRBV7-7, with TRBD1 identical over 9 bases. The CDR3 covers 16 residues. CDR1 and CDR2 (germline): SSHAT, FNYEAQ (reference sequence). The DNA of the CDR3 is TGTGCTAGCGGCAAAGATCCCTTCGACAGGGGGACTGAGCAGTTCTTC. This gives the protein CASGKDPFDRGTEQFF.

V is TRBV13 and J is TRBJ2-7, with 8 bases lining up with TRBD2. The V gene end was trimmed by 4 bases and the J gene end by 3 bases; junction bases not matched to a gene: 5. This CDR3 spans 14 amino acids. CDR1 is PRHDT and CDR2 is FYEKMQ in the germline V gene (reference sequence). The DNA of the CDR3 is TGTGCCAGCAGCTCCGGGACTAGGAACTACGAGCAGTACTTC. Translating gives CASSSGTRNYEQYF.

The chain employs TRBV10-2 and TRBJ1-1, with 8 bases fitting TRBD1. Trimming took 4 bases from V and 2 from J; bases not matched to a gene: 3. The germline V gene has CDR1 WSHSY and CDR2 SAAADI. The CDR3 length is 14 residues. CDR3 DNA sequence: TGCGCCAGCAGTGTTACAGGGGGAAACACTGAAGCTTTCTTT. Amino acids: CASSVTGGNTEAFF.

The CDR3 nucleotides read TGTGCCAGCAGTTACATGGCTAGCGGGGAGGGTGAGCAGTTCTTC. It encodes CASSYMASGEGEQFF. The V and J genes are TRBV6-5 and TRBJ2-1; 9 positions agree with TRBD2. CDR1 and CDR2 (germline): MNHEY, SVGAGI. Trimming cost V 2 bases and J 9 bases; bases outside gene matches: 8. The CDR3 extends over 15 amino acids.

Of note for this clone: The same CDR3 can be traced to other DNA sequences in this sample. The gene calls are TRBV11-2 and TRBJ1-1; perhaps TRBD1 as D (6 bases). Germline V gene data show CDR1 as SGHAT and CDR2 as FQNNGV. V lost 9 bases to trimming and J lost 1 base, with 15 bases between them. This CDR3 is 14 amino acids long. The CDR3 DNA reads TGTGCCAGTAGCAGGGAGGGGGGGAACACTGAAGCTTTCTTT. Amino acids: CASSREGGNTEAFF.

The chain combines TRBV28 with TRBJ2-7, with 12 bases aligning to TRBD1. V shed 6 bases, J shed 6 bases, and the junction held 9 bases outside the gene matches. Germline CDR1 reads MDHEN; CDR2 reads SYDVKM. The CDR3 spans 15 residues. The CDR3 DNA follows: TGTGCCAGCAGATTCCGGGACAGGGGGCGCGGCGAGCAGTACTTC. Translated, it gives CASRFRDRGRGEQYF. Variable domain in full (rest from reference TRBV28 and TRBJ2-7): DVKVTQSSRYLVKRTGEKVFLECVQDMDHENMFWYRQDPGLGLRLIYFSYDVKMKEKGDIPEGYSVSREKKERFSLILESASTNQTSMYLCASRFRDRGRGEQYFGPGTRLTVT.

The gene calls are TRBV5-8 and TRBJ1-2, with TRBD1 matching 7 bases. With V trimmed by 4 bases and J by 5 bases, 11 bases remained unmatched. The germline gives CDR1 SGHTS, CDR2 YDEGEE. The CDR3 contains 15 residues. CDR3 bases: TGTGCCAGCAGCGGTTACAGGGGAGACTTGTATGGCTACACCTTC. The encoded protein is CASSGYRGDLYGYTF.

V is TRBV4-1 and J is TRBJ2-1; 8 positions agree with TRBD2. The CDR3 totals 16 residues. Trimming took 4 bases from V and 8 from J; bases not matched to a gene: 13. The germline V gene has CDR1 MGHRA and CDR2 YSYEKL. The CDR3: CASSPTPSGSRDEQFF. DNA of the CDR3: TGCGCCAGCAGCCCCACTCCCAGCGGGAGTCGCGATGAGCAGTTCTTC.

The CDR3, as DNA: TGTGCCAGCAGCTTGGACGAGCAGTACTTC. Protein sequence: CASSLDEQYF. The V gene is TRBV11-2, the J gene TRBJ2-7; no firm D call. Germline V gives CDR1 SGHAT, CDR2 FQNNGV. The CDR3 length is 10 residues. Trimming removed 3 bases at V and 5 bases at J, with 2 bases between.

The genes are TRBV5-4 and TRBJ1-2; no firm D call. Trimming pared 4 bases from V and 4 bases from J, leaving 17 bases between. Germline CDR1 SGHNT, CDR2 YYREEE (reference sequence). The CDR3 runs 15 residues. DNA for the CDR3: TGTGCCAGCAGCCCCCGACACCCCATGGCCTATGGCTACACCTTC. The encoded protein is CASSPRHPMAYGYTF.